This T cell receptor (beta chain) was captured in a study of quantifying T cell responses using KT2 cells (dated by TCRdb to 2015 to 2018). With regard to the full study: RNA was DNase-treated and reverse transcribed with TCR alpha and beta constant-region primers, mostly using SuperScript III. To avoid over-amplification, PCR2 was carried out as a SYBR Green qPCR and halted once a predetermined fluorescence threshold was reached. The efficiency of the T4 ligation step under optimum conditions was estimated to be greater than 8.5%.

Library prep was done by UMI-ligation and nested PCR. T4 RNA ligase 1 was used to ligate a single-stranded oligonucleotide containing the Illumina SP2 sequence and a UMI to the 3' end of the cDNA. PCR1 was run for approximately 4 cycles (98 degrees C for 15 s, 69 degrees C for 30 s, 72 degrees C for 40 s), and an equimolar mix of RC1.1 and RC1.2, covering TRBC1 and TRBC2, was used as the beta primer. From PCR2 onward, TCR alpha and beta chains were processed separately, and sample indices and Illumina adaptors were added. Placed after an 8-base spacer, the UMI was made up of 12 random nucleotides arranged as two hexamers with a spacer between them. The libraries were sequenced on an Illumina MiSeq using v2 2x251 paired-end chemistry, usually with more than 9 samples in each run. PhiX DNA was added at 5-7% to each sequencing library so that diversity was increased. From the authors' description of their analysis: The raw reads were converted into FASTQ with bcl2fastq and then demultiplexed by dual indices with Demultiplexor. V and J genes were assigned by Decombinator through tag matching that permitted a single base-pair mismatch. UMIs were used by Collapsinator to correct both sequencing errors and frequency errors caused by PCR heterogeneity. CDR3Translator converted Decombinator identifiers into nucleotide sequence, translated that sequence into amino acids, and extracted CDR3 based on C- and N-terminal motifs. A cluster of KT2 sequences sharing one unique molecular identifier was counted as one distinct KT2 TCR. TCRdb's own reprocessing of the public reads used fastp at Q25 and MiXCR and kept productive beta chains. Identical CDR3 protein sequences are pooled into one entry, listed with their most common genes and DNA. It is TCRdb's table, rather than the study itself, that gives the V and J calls and clone size. The table for this sample lists roughly 51,000 distinct CDR3 sequences; about 12% of them were counted only once. The ten largest clonotypes hold approximately 9.4% of the sample.

Broad study findings and their caveats: A linear scaling of KT2 alpha and beta sequence counts with input KT2 cell number was observed over several orders of magnitude. Saturation in the detection of KT2 sequences was observed at very high KT2 spike-in numbers. No side-by-side comparison of the pipeline with other TCR sequencing techniques was included in the study. KT2 sequences were still detected at the lowest spike-in tested, roughly one KT2 cell per 100,000 PBMC.

Taken from the germline V gene, the CDR1 and CDR2 loops are MNHNS and SASEGT. From its cysteine to its phenylalanine, the CDR3 spans 15 amino acids. The entry retains the CDR3 DNA only, 45 bases that are in frame from base 1. V and J are truncated by 2 bases and 1 base respectively, leaving an intervening sequence of 9 bases. On this clonotype itself: No cognate antigen has been identified for it. Base qualities are not recorded, but no much larger clone differs from it by a single base.

To test the sensitivity and accuracy of the pipeline, known numbers of KT2, a T cell clone whose TCR had already been sequenced, were spiked into unfractionated PBMC. A range of KT2-to-PBMC ratios was set up by mixing KT2 cells into a fixed number of PBMC. The V and J segments used are TRBV6-1 and TRBJ1-5; the D gene assignment is ambiguous. This clonotype originated in a human donor. Sequenced: PBMCs spiked with cells of the T cell clone KT2. Here is the DNA: TGTGCCAGCAGTGAAACGGTAACAAGCAATCAGCCCCAGCATTTT. The encoded protein is CASSETVTSNQPQHF.